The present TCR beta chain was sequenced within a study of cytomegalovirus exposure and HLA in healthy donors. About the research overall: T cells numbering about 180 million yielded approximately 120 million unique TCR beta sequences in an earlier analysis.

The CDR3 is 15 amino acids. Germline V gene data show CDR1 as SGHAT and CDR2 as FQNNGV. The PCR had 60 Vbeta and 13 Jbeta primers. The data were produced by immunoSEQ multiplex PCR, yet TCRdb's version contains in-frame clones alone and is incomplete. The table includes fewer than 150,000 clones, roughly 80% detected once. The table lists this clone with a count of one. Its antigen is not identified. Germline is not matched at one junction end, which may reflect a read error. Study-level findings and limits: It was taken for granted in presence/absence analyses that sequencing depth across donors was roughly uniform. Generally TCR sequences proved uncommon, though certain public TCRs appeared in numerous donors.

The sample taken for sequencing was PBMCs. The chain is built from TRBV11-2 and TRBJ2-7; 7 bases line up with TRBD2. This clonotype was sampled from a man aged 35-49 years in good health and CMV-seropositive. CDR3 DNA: TGTGCCAGCAGGTTAGATCGCCTAGCGGCTCCCGAGCAGTACTTC. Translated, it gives CASRLDRLAAPEQYF.